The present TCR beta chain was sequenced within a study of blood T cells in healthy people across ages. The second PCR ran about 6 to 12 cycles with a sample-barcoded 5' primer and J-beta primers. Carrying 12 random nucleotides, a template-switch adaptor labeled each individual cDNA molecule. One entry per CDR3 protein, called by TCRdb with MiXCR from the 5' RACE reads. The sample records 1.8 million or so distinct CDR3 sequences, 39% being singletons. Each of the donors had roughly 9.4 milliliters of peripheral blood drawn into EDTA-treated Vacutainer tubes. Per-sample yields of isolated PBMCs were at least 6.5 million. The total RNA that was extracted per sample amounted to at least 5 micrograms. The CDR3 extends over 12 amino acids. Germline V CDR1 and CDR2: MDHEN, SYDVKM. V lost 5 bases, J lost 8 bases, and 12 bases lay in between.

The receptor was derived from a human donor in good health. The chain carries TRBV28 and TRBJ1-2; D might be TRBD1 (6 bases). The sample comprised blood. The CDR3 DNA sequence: TGTGCCAGCAGTGATCTGGGACACGGCTACACCTTC. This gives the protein CASSDLGHGYTF.